The clone carrying this T cell receptor (beta chain) has ten or more counts. The sample originates from a study of human T cells and chemical hapten exposure. Study background: Per-sample TCR yield variation was attributed mainly to small pooled library volume differences.

Trimming took 5 bases from V and 0 from J; bases not matched to a gene: 11. The CDR3 consists of 16 residues. CDR1 DFQATT and CDR2 SNEGSKA come from the germline V gene (reference sequence). Time point: healthy volunteer bleed at 2 weeks. Unfractionated whole blood yielded the extracted total RNA. Individual cDNA molecules each carried unique molecular identifiers attached by the library. Under the authors' procedure: Sample TCR counts, which ranged from about 23,224 to 690,600, had a median of about 100,000. TCRdb ran MiXCR on the RACE reads and lists one entry per CDR3 protein. The V and J calls come from TCRdb's annotation, not from the publication. The data show roughly 100,000 distinct CDR3 sequences, about 8.6% seen once.

The receptor's source is a female donor in good health. Some clones in this sample may be carry-over from other donors' samples. V and J are TRBV20-1 and TRBJ2-3; 7 nucleotides agree with TRBD2. The sequencing sample was made of whole blood. The CDR3 bases are TGCAGTGCTGGAAGACCGACTAGCAGTAGCACAGATACGCAGTATTTT. Translating it yields CSAGRPTSSSTDTQYF.